These T cell receptor beta chains were read from a single sample in a study of blood T cell repertoires in COVID-19. The protocol was immunoSEQ multiplex PCR, while the TCRdb copy is restricted to in-frame clones and leaves out a portion. The sample yields about 210,000 clones, 84% seen once. What was sequenced was peripheral blood. The origin of the receptors is a woman older than 75 with COVID-19, enrolled during active disease. Each CDR3 is given with its conserved first and last residue. D genes are given only for firm matches. Expanded clones get a size class; other rows say once, few or many, or leave the size out.

clone size: -; D gene: TRBD1; V gene: TRBV4-3; J gene: TRBJ2-2; CDR3 DNA: TGCGCCAGCAGCCAAGATTGGACAGGGGGCACCGGGGAGCTGTTTTTT; CDR3 protein: CASSQDWTGGTGELFF
clone size: -; D gene: TRBD1; V gene: TRBV6-1; J gene: TRBJ1-2; CDR3 DNA: TGTGCCAGCAGTGAGGGGGGGACAGGGGGAAATGGCTACACCTTC; CDR3 protein: CASSEGGTGGNGYTF
clone size: -; D gene: -; V gene: TRBV7-9; J gene: TRBJ1-2; CDR3 DNA: TGTGCCAGCAGCCCCGGTTATGGCTACACCTTC; CDR3 protein: CASSPGYGYTF
clone size: -; D gene: TRBD1; V gene: TRBV30; J gene: TRBJ1-2; CDR3 DNA: TGTGCCTGGAGTGTACGGAAAGGACAGGGGGGCTACACCTTC; CDR3 protein: CAWSVRKGQGGYTF
clone size: once; D gene: TRBD1; V gene: TRBV6-2/TRBV6-3; J gene: TRBJ1-6; CDR3 DNA: TGTGCCAGCACCCCCATGGGACAGAAGAATTCACCCCTCCACTTT; CDR3 protein: CASTPMGQKNSPLHF
clone size: -; D gene: -; V gene: TRBV5-1; J gene: TRBJ1-1; CDR3 DNA: TGCGCCAGCAGCCTCAAGGGGGAGAACACTGAAGCTTTCTTT; CDR3 protein: CASSLKGENTEAFF
clone size: -; D gene: -; V gene: TRBV28; J gene: TRBJ1-2; CDR3 DNA: TGTGCCAGCAGTCGCCGGGACATTGGGCTCTATGGCTACACCTTC; CDR3 protein: CASSRRDIGLYGYTF
clone size: -; D gene: -; V gene: TRBV28; J gene: TRBJ2-2; CDR3 DNA: TGTGCCAGCATGGGACACCTTAACACCGGGGAGCTGTTTTTT; CDR3 protein: CASMGHLNTGELFF
clone size: -; D gene: -; V gene: TRBV5-1; J gene: TRBJ1-2; CDR3 DNA: TGCGCCAGCAGCTCTTCGGGGGATGGCTACACCTTC; CDR3 protein: CASSSSGDGYTF
clone size: -; D gene: TRBD1; V gene: TRBV5-1; J gene: TRBJ2-7; CDR3 DNA: TGCGCCAGCAGCCCCTCGGGACAGGCCTACGAGCAGTACTTC; CDR3 protein: CASSPSGQAYEQYF
clone size: few; D gene: -; V gene: TRBV3-1/TRBV3-2; J gene: TRBJ1-3; CDR3 DNA: TGTGCCAGCAGCCAAGCGGGGGGAGCTGGAAACACCATATATTTT; CDR3 protein: CASSQAGGAGNTIYF
clone size: few; D gene: -; V gene: TRBV6-5; J gene: TRBJ1-1; CDR3 DNA: TGTGCCAGCAGTTACGCACAAGGGGGGAACACTGAAGCTTTCTTT; CDR3 protein: CASSYAQGGNTEAFF
clone size: -; D gene: -; V gene: TRBV18; J gene: TRBJ1-4; CDR3 DNA: TGTGCCAGCTCACCATACACAGGGACGGCGGAAAAACTGTTTTTT; CDR3 protein: CASSPYTGTAEKLFF
clone size: -; D gene: TRBD1; V gene: TRBV29-1; J gene: TRBJ1-4; CDR3 DNA: TGCAGCGTTGAAGATCTGGGGACAGGGGGCTTTAATAATGAAAAACTGTTTTTT; CDR3 protein: CSVEDLGTGGFNNEKLFF
clone size: -; D gene: TRBD1; V gene: TRBV15; J gene: TRBJ1-1; CDR3 DNA: TGTGCCACCAGCAGAGGTGGGACAGGGATTAGCACTGAAGCTTTCTTT; CDR3 protein: CATSRGGTGISTEAFF
clone size: -; D gene: -; V gene: TRBV28; J gene: TRBJ1-1; CDR3 DNA: TGTGCCAGCAGTTTAAGGGGTCGGACCGAAGCTTTCTTT; CDR3 protein: CASSLRGRTEAFF
clone size: -; D gene: TRBD2; V gene: TRBV7-9; J gene: TRBJ2-1; CDR3 DNA: TGTGCCAGCAGCCCCGCGGGGGTAGTAAATGAGCAGTTCTTC; CDR3 protein: CASSPAGVVNEQFF
clone size: -; D gene: -; V gene: TRBV28; J gene: TRBJ2-3; CDR3 DNA: TGTGCCAGCAGTTTGGGCGGGGCCGCCTCTGGCACAGATACGCAGTATTTT; CDR3 protein: CASSLGGAASGTDTQYF
clone size: -; D gene: TRBD2; V gene: TRBV7-9; J gene: TRBJ2-1; CDR3 DNA: TGTGCCAGCAGCCCATTGGGCGGGGGGACGATTGGCTCCTACAATGAGCAGTTCTTC; CDR3 protein: CASSPLGGGTIGSYNEQFF
clone size: -; D gene: TRBD1; V gene: TRBV2; J gene: TRBJ1-6; CDR3 DNA: TGTGCCAGCAGTCCCCTGGGAGACAGGGCCTCACCCCTCCACTTT; CDR3 protein: CASSPLGDRASPLHF
clone size: -; D gene: -; V gene: TRBV5-1; J gene: TRBJ2-3; CDR3 DNA: TGCGCCAGCAGCTTTCAACTGGAGGGAAGGGATACGCAGTATTTT; CDR3 protein: CASSFQLEGRDTQYF
clone size: once; D gene: -; V gene: TRBV5-1; J gene: TRBJ1-1; CDR3 DNA: TGCGCCAGCAGCTCGGGCTGGGGCTCGACGGGCGCTGAAGCTTTCTTT; CDR3 protein: CASSSGWGSTGAEAFF
clone size: -; D gene: TRBD2; V gene: TRBV11-2; J gene: TRBJ2-2; CDR3 DNA: TGTGCCAGCAGCTCATCGAGGGAGCTAGCGGGACTGCCCGGGGAGCTGTTTTTT; CDR3 protein: CASSSSRELAGLPGELFF
clone size: -; D gene: -; V gene: TRBV4-1; J gene: TRBJ2-7; CDR3 DNA: TGCGCCAGCAGCCAAGGGGTTGGGACTCTCTACGAGCAGTACTTC; CDR3 protein: CASSQGVGTLYEQYF
clone size: -; D gene: TRBD2; V gene: TRBV7-9; J gene: TRBJ2-1; CDR3 DNA: TGTGCCAGCAGCCCTACTCAGTCAGCGGGGGGGGCTGAGCAGTTCTTC; CDR3 protein: CASSPTQSAGGAEQFF
clone size: -; D gene: -; V gene: TRBV5-8; J gene: TRBJ1-6; CDR3 DNA: TGTGCCAGCAACGTTAACAGGGCTTCACCCCTCCACTTT; CDR3 protein: CASNVNRASPLHF
clone size: -; D gene: -; V gene: TRBV10-2; J gene: TRBJ1-2; CDR3 DNA: TGCGCCAGCAGTGGAACCCAGGGTTTTGGCTACACCTTC; CDR3 protein: CASSGTQGFGYTF
clone size: -; D gene: -; V gene: TRBV27; J gene: TRBJ1-3; CDR3 DNA: TGTGCCAGCAGTCTCAGACAGGATCGGAACCCAAACTCCTCTGGAAACACCATATATTTT; CDR3 protein: CASSLRQDRNPNSSGNTIYF
clone size: few; D gene: TRBD1; V gene: TRBV6-5; J gene: TRBJ1-1; CDR3 DNA: TGTGCCAGCAGTTACGAAGGGACAGGGAGGACTGAAGCTTTCTTT; CDR3 protein: CASSYEGTGRTEAFF
clone size: -; D gene: TRBD1; V gene: TRBV7-9; J gene: TRBJ1-2; CDR3 DNA: TGTGCCAGCAGCTGGAACACAGGGGGCTATGGCTACACCTTC; CDR3 protein: CASSWNTGGYGYTF
clone size: -; D gene: TRBD2; V gene: TRBV19; J gene: TRBJ2-5; CDR3 DNA: TGTGCCAGTAGTATGCGGCATTCTAGCGGGGTTATTCAAGAGACCCAGTACTTC; CDR3 protein: CASSMRHSSGVIQETQYF
clone size: -; D gene: TRBD1; V gene: TRBV5-1; J gene: TRBJ2-2; CDR3 DNA: TGCGCCAGCAGCCCTACAGGGGGCGACACCGGGGAGCTGTTTTTT; CDR3 protein: CASSPTGGDTGELFF
clone size: -; D gene: -; V gene: TRBV7-8; J gene: TRBJ1-6; CDR3 DNA: TGTGCCAGCAGCGCCGGACAGTCCTATAATTCACCCCTCCACTTT; CDR3 protein: CASSAGQSYNSPLHF
clone size: -; D gene: TRBD1; V gene: TRBV4-3; J gene: TRBJ1-2; CDR3 DNA: TGCGCCAGCAGCCATTCTACAGGGGAATATCGCTATGGCTACACCTTC; CDR3 protein: CASSHSTGEYRYGYTF
clone size: -; D gene: TRBD2; V gene: TRBV18; J gene: TRBJ2-3; CDR3 DNA: TGTGCCAGCTTATTTCCCACACAAGCGGGGGGGAGCACAGATACGCAGTATTTT; CDR3 protein: CASLFPTQAGGSTDTQYF
clone size: -; D gene: TRBD2; V gene: TRBV10-3; J gene: TRBJ2-3; CDR3 DNA: TGTGCCATCACTGCGGGACTAGCGGGGGCCGATTCTAGCACAGATACGCAGTATTTT; CDR3 protein: CAITAGLAGADSSTDTQYF
clone size: -; D gene: TRBD1; V gene: TRBV6-5; J gene: TRBJ1-2; CDR3 DNA: TGTGCCAGCAAAGGGACAGGGGTGTGGGGCTACACCTTC; CDR3 protein: CASKGTGVWGYTF
clone size: few; D gene: -; V gene: TRBV29-1; J gene: TRBJ1-4; CDR3 DNA: TGCAGCGTTGAAGTCTCGACGGGGGAAAAACTGTTTTTT; CDR3 protein: CSVEVSTGEKLFF
clone size: -; D gene: -; V gene: TRBV18; J gene: TRBJ1-1; CDR3 DNA: TGTGCCAGCTCAAATTTCAACTCAGGGGAGACTGAAGCTTTCTTT; CDR3 protein: CASSNFNSGETEAFF